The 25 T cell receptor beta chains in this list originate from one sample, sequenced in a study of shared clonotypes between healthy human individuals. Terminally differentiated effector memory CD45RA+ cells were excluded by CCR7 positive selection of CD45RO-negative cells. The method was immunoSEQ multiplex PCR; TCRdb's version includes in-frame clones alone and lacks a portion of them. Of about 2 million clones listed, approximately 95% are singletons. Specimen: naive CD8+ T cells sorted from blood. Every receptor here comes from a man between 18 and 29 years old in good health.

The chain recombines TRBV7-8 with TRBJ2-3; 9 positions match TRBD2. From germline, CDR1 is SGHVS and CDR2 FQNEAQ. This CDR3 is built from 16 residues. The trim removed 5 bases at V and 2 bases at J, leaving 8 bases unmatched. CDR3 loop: CASSIWAGGITDTQYF. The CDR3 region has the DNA TGTGCCAGCAGCATTTGGGCGGGGGGGATCACAGATACGCAGTATTTT.

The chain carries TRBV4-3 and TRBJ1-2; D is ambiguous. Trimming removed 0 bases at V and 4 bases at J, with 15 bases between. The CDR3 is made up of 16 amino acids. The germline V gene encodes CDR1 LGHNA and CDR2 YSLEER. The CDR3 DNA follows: TGCGCCAGCAGCCAAGATCTGCAGGACGATCTCTATGGCTACACCTTC. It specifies CASSQDLQDDLYGYTF.

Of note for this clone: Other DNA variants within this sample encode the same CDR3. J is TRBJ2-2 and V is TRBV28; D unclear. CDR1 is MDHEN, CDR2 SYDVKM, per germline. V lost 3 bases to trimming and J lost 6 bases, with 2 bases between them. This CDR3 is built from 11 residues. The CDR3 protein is CASSFPGELFF. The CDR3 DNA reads TGTGCCAGCAGTTTTCCCGGGGAGCTGTTTTTT.

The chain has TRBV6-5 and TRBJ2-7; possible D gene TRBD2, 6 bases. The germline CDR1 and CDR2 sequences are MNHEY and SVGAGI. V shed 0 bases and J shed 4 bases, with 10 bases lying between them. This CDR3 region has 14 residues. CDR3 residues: CASSYSAGRYEQYF. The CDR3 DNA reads TGTGCCAGCAGTTACTCGGCAGGGAGGTACGAGCAGTACTTC.

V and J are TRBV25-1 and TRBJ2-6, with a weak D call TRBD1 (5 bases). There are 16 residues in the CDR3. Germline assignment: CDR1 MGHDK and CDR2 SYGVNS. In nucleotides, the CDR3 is TGTGCTTCCAGTGGGGCAGGCATACATGGGGCCAACGTCCTGACTTTC. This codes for CASSGAGIHGANVLTF.

CDR3 region: CASSQYPYNEQFF. The CDR3 DNA reads TGCGCCAGCAGCCAATACCCCTACAATGAGCAGTTCTTC. The chain links TRBV4-1 to TRBJ2-1; D is unclear. The V gene's germline CDR1 is MGHRA and CDR2 YSYEKL. This CDR3 region has 13 residues. The germline V and J ends were trimmed by 2 bases and 2 bases, with 4 bases remaining between them.

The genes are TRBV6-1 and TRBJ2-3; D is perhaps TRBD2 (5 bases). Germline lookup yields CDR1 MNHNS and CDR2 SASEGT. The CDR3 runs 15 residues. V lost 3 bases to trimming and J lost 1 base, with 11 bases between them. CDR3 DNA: TGTGCCAGCAGTGACCCCAGCGGAGGCACAGATACGCAGTATTTT. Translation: CASSDPSGGTDTQYF.

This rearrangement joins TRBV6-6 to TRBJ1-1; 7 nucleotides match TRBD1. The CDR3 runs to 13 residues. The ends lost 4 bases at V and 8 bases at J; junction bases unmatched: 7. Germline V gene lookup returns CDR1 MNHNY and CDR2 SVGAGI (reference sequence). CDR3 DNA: TGTGCCAGCAGTTCTACAGGGGAGATAGAAGCTTTCTTT. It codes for CASSSTGEIEAFF.

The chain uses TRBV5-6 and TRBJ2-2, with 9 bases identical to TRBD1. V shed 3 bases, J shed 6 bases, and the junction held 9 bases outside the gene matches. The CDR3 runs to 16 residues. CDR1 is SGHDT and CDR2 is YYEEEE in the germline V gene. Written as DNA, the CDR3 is TGTGCCAGCAGCTGGGGACAGGGAGTTGTCGCCGGGGAGCTGTTTTTT. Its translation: CASSWGQGVVAGELFF.

Written as DNA, the CDR3 is TGTGCCAGCAGTTTGACGGGACAGGGGAGCGATCAGCCCCAGCATTTT. This gives the protein CASSLTGQGSDQPQHF. The chain recombines TRBV27 with TRBJ1-5, with 10 bases aligning to TRBD1. V was clipped by 3 bases and J by 5 bases; unmatched bases: 7. The CDR3 sequence is 16 residues long. Looked up from germline, CDR1 is MNHEY and CDR2 is SMNVEV (reference sequence).

The CDR3, as DNA: TGTGCCAGCAGCTTGGTTGTCGACGAGCAGTACTTC. Its translation: CASSLVVDEQYF. This rearrangement joins TRBV5-4 to TRBJ2-7; D unresolved. Trimming removed 0 bases from V and 5 bases from J, with 6 bases in between. CDR1 and CDR2 (germline): SGHNT, YYREEE (reference sequence). This CDR3 spans 12 amino acids.

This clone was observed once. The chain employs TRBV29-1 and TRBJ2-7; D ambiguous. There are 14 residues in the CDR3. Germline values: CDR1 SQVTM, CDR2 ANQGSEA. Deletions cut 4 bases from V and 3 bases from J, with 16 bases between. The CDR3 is CSVVDGFSDYEQYF. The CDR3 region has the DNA TGCAGCGTTGTAGATGGATTTTCCGACTACGAGCAGTACTTC.

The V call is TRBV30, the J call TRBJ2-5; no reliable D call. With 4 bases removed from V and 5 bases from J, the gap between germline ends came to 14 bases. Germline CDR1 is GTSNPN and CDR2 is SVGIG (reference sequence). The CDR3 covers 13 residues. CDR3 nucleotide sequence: TGTGCCTGGACCCCCAACTCGTGGGAGACCCAGTACTTC. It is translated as CAWTPNSWETQYF.

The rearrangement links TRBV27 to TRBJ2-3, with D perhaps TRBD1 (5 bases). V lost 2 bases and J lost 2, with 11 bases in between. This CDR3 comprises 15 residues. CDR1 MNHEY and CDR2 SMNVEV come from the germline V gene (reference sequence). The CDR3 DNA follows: TGTGCCAGCAGTTTAAATCAGGGTAACACAGATACGCAGTATTTT. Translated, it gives CASSLNQGNTDTQYF.

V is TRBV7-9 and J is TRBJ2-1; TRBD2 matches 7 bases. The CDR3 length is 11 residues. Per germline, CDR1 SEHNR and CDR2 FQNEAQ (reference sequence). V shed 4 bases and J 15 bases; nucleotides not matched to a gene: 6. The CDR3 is CASSSERDPFF. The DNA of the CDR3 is TGTGCCAGCAGCTCCGAGCGGGATCCGTTCTTC. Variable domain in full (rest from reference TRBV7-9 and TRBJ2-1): DTGVSQNPRHKITKRGQNVTFRCDPISEHNRLYWYRQTLGQGPEFLTYFQNEAQLEKSRLLSDRFSAERPKGSFSTLEIQRTEQGDSAMYLCASSSERDPFFGPGTRLTVL.

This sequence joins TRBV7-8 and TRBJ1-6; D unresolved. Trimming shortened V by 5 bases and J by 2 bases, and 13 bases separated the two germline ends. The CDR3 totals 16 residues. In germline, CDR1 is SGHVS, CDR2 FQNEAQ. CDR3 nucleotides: TGTGCCAGCAGCCCCACGACATGGACCTATAATTCACCCCTCCACTTT. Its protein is CASSPTTWTYNSPLHF.

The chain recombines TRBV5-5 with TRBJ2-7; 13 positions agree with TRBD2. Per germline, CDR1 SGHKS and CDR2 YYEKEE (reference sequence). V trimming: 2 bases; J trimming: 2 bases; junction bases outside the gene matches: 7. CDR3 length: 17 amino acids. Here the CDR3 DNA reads TGTGCCAGCAGCTTACTAGCGGGAGGGTCCCGGACCTACGAGCAGTACTTC. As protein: CASSLLAGGSRTYEQYF.

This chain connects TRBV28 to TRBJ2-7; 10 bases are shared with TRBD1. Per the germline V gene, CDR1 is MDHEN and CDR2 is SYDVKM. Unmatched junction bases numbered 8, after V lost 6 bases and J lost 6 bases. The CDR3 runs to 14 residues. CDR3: CASRPGQGIREQYF. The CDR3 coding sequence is TGTGCCAGCAGACCGGGACAGGGGATCCGCGAGCAGTACTTC.

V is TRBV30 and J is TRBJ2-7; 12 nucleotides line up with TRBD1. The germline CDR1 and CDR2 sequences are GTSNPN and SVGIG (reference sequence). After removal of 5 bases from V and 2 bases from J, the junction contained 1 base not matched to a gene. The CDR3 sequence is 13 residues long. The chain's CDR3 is CAWGTGGPYEQYF. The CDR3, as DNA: TGTGCCTGGGGGACAGGGGGCCCCTACGAGCAGTACTTC. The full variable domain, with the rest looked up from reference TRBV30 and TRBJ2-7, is SQTIHQWPATLVQPVGSPLSLECTVEGTSNPNLYWYRQAAGRGLQLLFYSVGIGQISSEVPQNLSASRPQDRQFILSSKKLLLSDSGFYLCAWGTGGPYEQYFGPGTRLTVT.

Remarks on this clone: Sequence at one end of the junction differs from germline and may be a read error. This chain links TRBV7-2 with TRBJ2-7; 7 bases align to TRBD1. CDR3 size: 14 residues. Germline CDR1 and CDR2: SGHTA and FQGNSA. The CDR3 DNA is TGTGCCAGCAGCCGCCGGGACAGATCCTATGAGCAGTACTTC. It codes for CASSRRDRSYEQYF.

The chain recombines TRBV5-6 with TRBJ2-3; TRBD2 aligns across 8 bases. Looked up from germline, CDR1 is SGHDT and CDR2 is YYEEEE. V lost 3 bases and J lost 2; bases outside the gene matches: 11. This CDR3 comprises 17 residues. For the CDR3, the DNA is TGTGCCAGCAGCTCATTAGTTACTAGCGGCCCCACAGATACGCAGTATTTT. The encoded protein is CASSSLVTSGPTDTQYF.

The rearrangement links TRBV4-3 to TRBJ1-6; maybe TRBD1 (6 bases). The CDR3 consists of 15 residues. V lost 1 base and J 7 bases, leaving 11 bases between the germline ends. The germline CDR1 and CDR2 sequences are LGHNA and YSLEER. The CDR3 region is CASSQAEQGNSPLHF. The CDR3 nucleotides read TGCGCCAGCAGCCAAGCAGAACAGGGAAATTCACCCCTCCACTTT.

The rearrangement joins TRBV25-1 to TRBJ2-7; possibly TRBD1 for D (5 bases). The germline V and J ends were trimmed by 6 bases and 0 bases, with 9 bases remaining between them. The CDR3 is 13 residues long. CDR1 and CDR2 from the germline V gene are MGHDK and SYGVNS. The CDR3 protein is CASSATDSYEQYF. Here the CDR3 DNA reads TGTGCCAGCAGCGCGACAGACTCCTACGAGCAGTACTTC.

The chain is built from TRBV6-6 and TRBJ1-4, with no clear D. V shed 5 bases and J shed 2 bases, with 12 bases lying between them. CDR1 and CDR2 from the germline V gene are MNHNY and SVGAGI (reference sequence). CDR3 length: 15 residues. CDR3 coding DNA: TGTGCCAGCAGTGTCAGGAGCCCCACTAATGAAAAACTGTTTTTT. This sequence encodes CASSVRSPTNEKLFF.

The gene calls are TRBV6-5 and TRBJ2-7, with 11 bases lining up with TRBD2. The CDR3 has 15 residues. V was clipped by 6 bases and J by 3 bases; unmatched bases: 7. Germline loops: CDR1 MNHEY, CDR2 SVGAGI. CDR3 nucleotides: TGTGCCAGCAGCCCGGGACTAGCGGCGTTCTACGAGCAGTACTTC. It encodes CASSPGLAAFYEQYF.